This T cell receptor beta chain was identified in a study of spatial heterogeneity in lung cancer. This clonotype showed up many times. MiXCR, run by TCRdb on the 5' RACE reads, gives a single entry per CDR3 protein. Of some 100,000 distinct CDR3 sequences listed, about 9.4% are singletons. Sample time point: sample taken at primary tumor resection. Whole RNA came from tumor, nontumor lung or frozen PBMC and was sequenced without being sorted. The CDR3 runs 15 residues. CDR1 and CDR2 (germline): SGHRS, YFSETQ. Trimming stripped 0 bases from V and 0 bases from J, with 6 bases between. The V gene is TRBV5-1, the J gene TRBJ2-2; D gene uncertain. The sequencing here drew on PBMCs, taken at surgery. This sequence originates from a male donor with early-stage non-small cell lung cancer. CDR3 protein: CASSLGHANTGELFF. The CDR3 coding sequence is TGCGCCAGCAGCTTGGGCCACGCGAACACCGGGGAGCTGTTTTTT.